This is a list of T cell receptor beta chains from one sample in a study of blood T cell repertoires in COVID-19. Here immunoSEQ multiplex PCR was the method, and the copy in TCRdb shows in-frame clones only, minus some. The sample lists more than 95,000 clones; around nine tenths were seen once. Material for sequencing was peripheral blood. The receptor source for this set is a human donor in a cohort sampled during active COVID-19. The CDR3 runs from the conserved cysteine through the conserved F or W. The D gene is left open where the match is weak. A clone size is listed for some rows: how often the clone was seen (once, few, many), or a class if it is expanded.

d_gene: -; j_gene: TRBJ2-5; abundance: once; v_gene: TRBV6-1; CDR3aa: CASSEGGRIETQYF; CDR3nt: TGTGCCAGCAGTGAAGGGGGGCGAATCGAGACCCAGTACTTC
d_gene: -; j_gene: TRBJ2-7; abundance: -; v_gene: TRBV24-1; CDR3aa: CATSDPFGSEQYF; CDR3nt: TGTGCCACCAGTGACCCTTTTGGTAGTGAGCAGTACTTC
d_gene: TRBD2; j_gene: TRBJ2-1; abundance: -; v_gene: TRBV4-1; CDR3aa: CASSQVGRGSPYNEQFF; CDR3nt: TGCGCCAGCAGCCAAGTGGGGCGCGGGAGCCCCTACAATGAGCAGTTCTTC
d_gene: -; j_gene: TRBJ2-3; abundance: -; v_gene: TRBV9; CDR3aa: CASRPSQGTDTQYF; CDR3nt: TGTGCCAGCCGGCCGTCGCAGGGGACAGATACGCAGTATTTT
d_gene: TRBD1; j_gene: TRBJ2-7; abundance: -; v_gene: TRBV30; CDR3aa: CAWSVGDRGLYEQYF; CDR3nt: TGTGCCTGGAGTGTAGGGGACAGGGGGCTCTACGAGCAGTACTTC
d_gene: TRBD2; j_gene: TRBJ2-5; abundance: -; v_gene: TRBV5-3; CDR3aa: CARSPGGGGQETQYF; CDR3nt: TGTGCCAGAAGCCCGGGGGGCGGGGGGCAAGAGACCCAGTACTTC
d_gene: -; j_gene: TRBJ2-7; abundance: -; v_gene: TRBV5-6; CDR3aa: CASSFGSYEQYF; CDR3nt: TGTGCCAGCAGCTTCGGGAGCTACGAGCAGTACTTC
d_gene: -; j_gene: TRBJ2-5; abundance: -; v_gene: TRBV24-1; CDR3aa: CATSDLGAGEETQYF; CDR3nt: TGTGCCACCAGTGATTTGGGGGCAGGCGAGGAGACCCAGTACTTC
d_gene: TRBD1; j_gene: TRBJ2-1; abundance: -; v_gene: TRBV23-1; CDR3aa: CASRPGQGPNEQFF; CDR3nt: TGCGCCAGCAGGCCGGGACAGGGGCCTAATGAGCAGTTCTTC
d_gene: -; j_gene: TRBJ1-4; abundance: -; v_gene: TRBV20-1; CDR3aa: CSAPDREKLFF; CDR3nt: TGCAGTGCCCCCGACAGAGAAAAACTGTTTTTT
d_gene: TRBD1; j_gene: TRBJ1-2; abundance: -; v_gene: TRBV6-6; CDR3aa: CASSLPGTDYGYTF; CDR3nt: TGTGCCAGCAGCCTACCAGGGACAGACTATGGCTACACCTTC
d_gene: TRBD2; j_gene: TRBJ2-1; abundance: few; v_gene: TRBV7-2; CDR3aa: CASSLRPSGGEQFF; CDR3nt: TGTGCCAGCAGCTTAAGGCCCTCGGGGGGTGAGCAGTTCTTC
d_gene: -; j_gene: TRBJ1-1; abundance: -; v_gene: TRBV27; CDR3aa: CASSRLRRMNTEAFF; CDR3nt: TGTGCCAGCAGTCGCCTCAGGCGTATGAACACTGAAGCTTTCTTT
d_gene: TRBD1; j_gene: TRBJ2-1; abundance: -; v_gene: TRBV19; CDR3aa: CASSTGQDNYNEQFF; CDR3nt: TGTGCCAGTAGTACAGGACAGGATAACTACAATGAGCAGTTCTTC
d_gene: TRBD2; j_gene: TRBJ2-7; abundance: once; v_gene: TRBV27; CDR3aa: CASSPPTSGSLGSYEQYF; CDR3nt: TGTGCCAGCAGCCCACCGACTAGCGGGAGTCTGGGGTCCTACGAGCAGTACTTC
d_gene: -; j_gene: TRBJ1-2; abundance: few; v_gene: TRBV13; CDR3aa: CASSSGVGVRGYTF; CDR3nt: TGTGCCAGCAGCTCCGGGGTTGGGGTCCGGGGCTACACCTTC